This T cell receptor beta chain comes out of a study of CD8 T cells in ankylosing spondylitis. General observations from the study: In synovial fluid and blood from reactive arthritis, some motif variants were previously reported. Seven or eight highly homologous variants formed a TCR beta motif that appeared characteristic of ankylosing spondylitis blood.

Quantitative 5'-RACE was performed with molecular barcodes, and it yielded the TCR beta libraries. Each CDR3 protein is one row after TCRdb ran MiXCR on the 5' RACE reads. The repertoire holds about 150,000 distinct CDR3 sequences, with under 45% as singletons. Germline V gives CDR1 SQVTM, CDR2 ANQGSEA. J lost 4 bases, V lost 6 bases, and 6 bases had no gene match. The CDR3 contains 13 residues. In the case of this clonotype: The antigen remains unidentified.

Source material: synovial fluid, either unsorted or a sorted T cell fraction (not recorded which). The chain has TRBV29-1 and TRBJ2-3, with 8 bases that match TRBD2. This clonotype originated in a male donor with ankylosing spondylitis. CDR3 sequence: CSVTGGLADTQYF. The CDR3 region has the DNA TGCAGCGTAACGGGGGGGCTAGCAGATACGCAGTATTTT.